What follows are 11 T cell receptor beta chains derived from one specimen sequenced in a study of T-cell memory formation after mild COVID-19. MiXCR was run by TCRdb on the 5' RACE reads, yielding one entry per CDR3 protein. The table shows 380,000 or so distinct CDR3 sequences, with roughly 14% occurring only once. The source material was PBMCs or a T cell subset sorted from them (not recorded which). Every receptor here comes from a man between 18 and 29 years old who had mild COVID-19 (a few samples of this study predate the infection). Cell type and time point are not known.

This clonotype was recorded a few times. The rearrangement uses TRBV7-9 and TRBJ2-7; perhaps D is TRBD1 or TRBD2 (6 bases each). Germline V gene sequence: CDR1 SEHNR, CDR2 FQNEAQ (reference sequence). Trimming removed 5 bases from V and 4 bases from J, with 12 bases in between. The CDR3 extends over 13 amino acids. The CDR3 loop is CASSRGGNYEQYV. In DNA, the CDR3 is TGTGCCAGCAGCCGAGGGGGGAATTACGAGCAGTACGTC.

The J gene is TRBJ2-2, the V gene TRBV20-1, with TRBD1 matching 8 bases. The CDR3 runs to 13 residues. Germline V gene sequence: CDR1 DFQATT, CDR2 SNEGSKA (reference sequence). The CDR3 spells CSVGQDNTGELFF. CDR3 bases: TGCAGCGTGGGACAGGACAACACCGGGGAGCTGTTTTTT.

The gene calls are TRBV4-3 and TRBJ2-7, with D perhaps given as TRBD1 or TRBD2 (7 bases each). In germline, CDR1 is LGHNA, CDR2 YSLEER. This CDR3 comprises 17 residues. Trimming shortened V by 1 base and J by 6 bases, and 22 bases separated the two germline ends. The CDR3 DNA sequence: TGCGCCAGCAGCCAAGTGAGGGCGGGGGACAGACCCTTCGAGCAGTACTTC. Translating gives CASSQVRAGDRPFEQYF.

V is TRBV11-2 and J is TRBJ2-3; 9 bases agree with TRBD2. J was trimmed by 5 bases and V by 5 bases; bases with no gene match: 20. This CDR3 is built from 19 residues. The germline V gene has CDR1 SGHAT and CDR2 FQNNGV. The CDR3 here is CASSPLRRGGGARGDTQYF. CDR3 nucleotides: TGTGCCAGCAGCCCCCTGAGACGGGGCGGGGGGGCTCGGGGAGATACGCAGTATTTT.

The chain has TRBV12-3 or TRBV12-4 and TRBJ2-7, with D possibly being TRBD1 (6 bases). Trimming took off 5 bases at V and 3 bases at J, with 11 bases between the two ends. This CDR3 region has 13 residues. The DNA for the CDR3 is TGTGCCAGCAGTGTCGGACAGCTCTACGAGCAGTACTTC. Translated: CASSVGQLYEQYF.

This clonotype was counted at least ten times. The V call is TRBV6-5, the J call TRBJ1-2; unclear D gene. CDR3 size: 13 residues. From germline, CDR1 is MNHEY and CDR2 SVGAGI. Trimming cost V 4 bases and J 6 bases, with 12 bases left between them. The CDR3, as DNA: TGTGCCAGCAGTTCAACAAACCGGAATGGCTACACCTTC. Encoded protein: CASSSTNRNGYTF.

J is TRBJ2-6 and V is TRBV6-5; tentatively, D is TRBD1 (6 bases). The CDR3 consists of 17 residues. The germline gives CDR1 MNHEY, CDR2 SVGAGI. V was trimmed by 4 bases and J by 2 bases, leaving 15 bases between them. CDR3 nucleotide sequence: TGTGCCAGCAGTTTGACAGGTTTGTGGACTGGGGCCAACGTCCTGACTTTC. The encoded protein is CASSLTGLWTGANVLTF.

The sample holds a few counts of this clonotype. The J gene is TRBJ2-1, the V gene TRBV5-1, with TRBD2 identical over 9 bases. The CDR3 covers 15 residues. The ends lost 2 bases at V and 4 bases at J; junction bases unmatched: 4. Germline CDR1 SGHRS, CDR2 YFSETQ. In DNA form, the CDR3 reads TGCGCCAGCAGCTTTTCTAGCGGGGAATACAATGAGCAGTTCTTC. Amino acids: CASSFSSGEYNEQFF. Using reference TRBV5-1 and TRBJ2-1 for the parts outside the CDR3, the full variable domain is KAGVTQTPRYLIKTRGQQVTLSCSPISGHRSVSWYQQTPGQGLQFLFEYFSETQRNKGNFPGRFSGRQFSNSRSEMNVSTLELGDSALYLCASSFSSGEYNEQFFGPGTRLTVL.

This chain connects TRBV6-5 to TRBJ1-5; a possible D gene is TRBD1 (5 bases). Germline V gives CDR1 MNHEY, CDR2 SVGAGI. Between the trimmed V and J ends, which lost 9 bases and 2 bases, there was a span of 14 bases. This CDR3 region has 14 residues. CDR3 in DNA: TGTGCCAGAGTCGCAGGGTCCGGCAATCAGCCCCAGCATTTT. Translation gives CARVAGSGNQPQHF.

This clonotype was seen a handful of times. The chain carries TRBV7-2 and TRBJ2-2; a possible D gene is TRBD2 (5 bases). Germline V CDR1 and CDR2: SGHTA, FQGNSA. This CDR3 has 17 residues. V was clipped by 6 bases and J by 0 bases, with 17 bases between them. The CDR3 DNA follows: TGTGCCAGCAGTGGAGGTCCGAGGGATCCGAACACCGGGGAGCTGTTTTTT. Protein: CASSGGPRDPNTGELFF.

At least ten counts were recorded for this clonotype. CDR3 amino acids: CASSLGEYNEQFF. The CDR3, as DNA: TGTGCCAGCAGCTTGGGAGAATACAATGAGCAGTTCTTC. The chain employs TRBV7-9 and TRBJ2-1; a possible D gene is TRBD2 (5 bases). Germline assignment: CDR1 SEHNR and CDR2 FQNEAQ (reference sequence). Trimming stripped 3 bases from V and 4 bases from J, with 7 bases between. The CDR3 has 13 amino acids.